The rows below give T cell receptor beta chains drawn from one sample of a study of T cell responses to AZD1222 COVID-19 vaccine. Data came from immunoSEQ multiplex PCR; TCRdb stores just in-frame clones and leaves some out. The table lists 130,000 or so clones, 92% of them singletons. Source: peripheral blood, taken 28 days after the second AZD1222 dose. The receptors were sampled from an adult who received the AZD1222 COVID-19 vaccine. Each CDR3 is given with its conserved first and last residue. The order of the fields is CDR3 protein, V gene.

CDR3 protein: CASRPTGKIRETQYF; V gene: TRBV28
CDR3 protein: CASRSKGVANTGELFF; V gene: TRBV5-1
CDR3 protein: CASSSRTEYNEQFF; V gene: TRBV6-2/TRBV6-3
CDR3 protein: CASSQFGGGAFNEQFF; V gene: TRBV3-1/TRBV3-2
CDR3 protein: CASSPTGPGGTEAFF; V gene: TRBV18
CDR3 protein: CASSIRGSNQPQHF; V gene: TRBV19
CDR3 protein: CASSAPRGEAFF; V gene: TRBV9
CDR3 protein: CASSHSGARRGKLFF; V gene: TRBV3-1/TRBV3-2
CDR3 protein: CASTPNEERAKNEQFF; V gene: TRBV3-1/TRBV3-2
CDR3 protein: CASSTRLGEVETQYF; V gene: TRBV5-1
CDR3 protein: CASSAGLAGAGDTQYF; V gene: TRBV18
CDR3 protein: CASSYYHGTSTNYGYTF; V gene: TRBV5-6
CDR3 protein: CASSQRGAGANVLTF; V gene: TRBV7-6
CDR3 protein: CASSQDLGAHNEQYF; V gene: TRBV3-1/TRBV3-2
CDR3 protein: CASSLVSYNSPLHF; V gene: TRBV9
CDR3 protein: CASSLASGLETQYF; V gene: TRBV5-6
CDR3 protein: CASSEASGYEQYF; V gene: TRBV18
CDR3 protein: CASTSDQETQYF; V gene: TRBV3-1/TRBV3-2
CDR3 protein: CASSPMGRSSTDTQYF; V gene: TRBV7-9
CDR3 protein: CASSYELNPGTSGSGWQFF; V gene: TRBV11-2
CDR3 protein: CASSIRQGPTGELFF; V gene: TRBV6-5
CDR3 protein: CASSMGQGDEKLFF; V gene: TRBV19
CDR3 protein: CASSVVGGTRETQYF; V gene: TRBV7-3
CDR3 protein: CASNPPGSGRAHNEQFF; V gene: TRBV27
CDR3 protein: CASSQVTAKRGYEQYF; V gene: TRBV4-2
CDR3 protein: CARRRTGGVVAFF; V gene: TRBV7-5
CDR3 protein: CASSERGGAQSSPLHF; V gene: TRBV2
CDR3 protein: CASSLKRSNTGELFF; V gene: TRBV7-3
CDR3 protein: CASSRTGTGGTEAFF; V gene: TRBV6-5
CDR3 protein: CASSAFPGGQPQHF; V gene: TRBV7-2
CDR3 protein: CASSSGTGRDTQYF; V gene: TRBV6-2/TRBV6-3
CDR3 protein: CASSEMVSLLGGNTIYF; V gene: TRBV6-1
CDR3 protein: CASSTGTETDTQYF; V gene: TRBV7-9
CDR3 protein: CASSDSGGAHNEQFF; V gene: TRBV3-1/TRBV3-2
CDR3 protein: CASSYPIAGVTDTQYF; V gene: TRBV7-6
CDR3 protein: CASSSKSVVDVRESEKLFF; V gene: TRBV7-2
CDR3 protein: CSVQGGWGYTF; V gene: TRBV29-1
CDR3 protein: CASSVAGSSYGYTF; V gene: TRBV9
CDR3 protein: CASSVVAGGGEQFF; V gene: TRBV9
CDR3 protein: CASSPGTSGGATTDTQYF; V gene: TRBV5-1
CDR3 protein: CASSYSSGTVGGPQHF; V gene: TRBV6-5
CDR3 protein: CASSYSGARQPQHF; V gene: TRBV6-5
CDR3 protein: CASTLDRVNPSSGNTIYF; V gene: TRBV19
CDR3 protein: CASSFRQGEKLFF; V gene: TRBV19
CDR3 protein: CASSQGVGLNTEAFF; V gene: TRBV3-1/TRBV3-2
CDR3 protein: CASIGDRGRNTGELFF; V gene: TRBV5-5
CDR3 protein: CASPSGSGTEAFF; V gene: TRBV6-5
CDR3 protein: CASSLGSFYGYTF; V gene: TRBV6-5
CDR3 protein: CASSLPTGNHQPQHF; V gene: TRBV28
CDR3 protein: CSVPIGGGEQFF; V gene: TRBV29-1
CDR3 protein: CASRVGQNYEQYF; V gene: TRBV2
CDR3 protein: CASSLGHNEQFF; V gene: TRBV7-9